The T cell receptor beta chain under discussion was sequenced for a study of blood T cell repertoires in COVID-19. Per the original methods: How many nucleated cells were present was estimated from reference gene primer amplification. Profiled with immunoSEQ multiplex PCR; TCRdb holds only in-frame clones, not every one. V and J calls and clone size are as listed in that table; D and trimming were resolved from the DNA. Among under 200,000 clones listed, around 90% were seen once. V shed 1 base and J shed 0 bases, with 11 bases lying between them. Germline V lookup: CDR1 SGHTS, CDR2 YDEGEE. CDR3 length equals 16 residues.

The sequencing sample was made of peripheral blood. The chain carries TRBV5-8 and TRBJ1-3; no clear D. The receptor's source is a man aged 55 to 70 with active or convalescent COVID-19. CDR3 sequence reads: CASSLYLAFSGNTIYF. The CDR3 DNA is TGTGCCAGCAGCTTGTATTTGGCCTTCTCTGGAAACACCATATATTTT. Using reference TRBV5-8 and TRBJ1-3 for the parts outside the CDR3, the full variable domain is EAGVTQSPTHLIKTRGQQATLRCSPISGHTSVYWYQQALGLGLQFLLWYDEGEERNRGNFPPRFSGRQFPNYSSELNVNALELEDSALYLCASSLYLAFSGNTIYFGEGSWLTVV.